The 26 T cell receptor beta chains given below trace back to one sample, sequenced in a study of T cell repertoires in cytomegalovirus infection. No antigens are known for them. TCRdb redid the calling of the reads with MiXCR, one entry per CDR3 protein. This repertoire shows approximately 590,000 distinct CDR3 sequences, around 40% found once; its top ten account for about 48%. The material was cultured PBMCs, obtained from culture after CMV antigen stimulation. The receptors were gathered from a human donor in good health (CMV status not recorded). Some clones in this sample may be carry-over from other donors' samples.

This clonotype was observed a handful of times. The gene calls are TRBV28 and TRBJ1-2, with 9 positions matching TRBD1. The V and J ends lost 7 bases and 4 bases, in that order; junction bases with no gene match: 7. CDR1 is MDHEN, CDR2 SYDVKM, per germline. This CDR3 is built from 14 residues. CDR3 region: CASKPGTGIYGYTF. In DNA, the CDR3 is TGTGCCAGCAAGCCCGGGACAGGGATCTATGGCTACACCTTC.

In its sample, this clonotype was seen a few times. The chain couples TRBV7-4 to TRBJ2-7; tentatively, D is TRBD1 (7 bases). The CDR3 length is 17 residues. Looked up from germline, CDR1 is SGHVT and CDR2 is SQSDAQ. Trimming pared 5 bases from V and 0 bases from J, leaving 20 bases between. The CDR3 loop reads CASSLRLQGTHSYEQYF. The CDR3 nucleotides read TGTGCCAGCAGCCTACGCCTACAGGGGACTCACTCCTACGAGCAGTACTTC.

This clonotype came up a few times. This rearrangement joins TRBV7-2 to TRBJ1-5; D not certain. Trimming took off 3 bases at V and 3 bases at J, with 9 bases between the two ends. This CDR3 is 14 amino acids long. CDR1 SGHTA and CDR2 FQGNSA come from the germline V gene. CDR3 nucleotide sequence: TGTGCCAGCAGCTTCATGGGGATCAATCAGCCCCAGCATTTT. It is translated as CASSFMGINQPQHF. The full variable domain, completed using reference TRBV7-2 and TRBJ1-5, is GAGVSQSPSNKVTEKGKDVELRCDPISGHTALYWYRQSLGQGLEFLIYFQGNSAPDKSGLPSDRFSAERTGGSVSTLTIQRTQQEDSAVYLCASSFMGINQPQHFGDGTRLSIL.

The chain has TRBV10-2 and TRBJ2-1; TRBD1 is a possible D gene (5 bases). This CDR3 is built from 17 residues. Germline-derived CDR1 and CDR2 are WSHSY and SAAADI. V was trimmed by 4 bases and J by 3 bases, leaving 19 bases between them. The DNA for the CDR3 is TGCGCCAGCAGTGTGGGGCCTGCCAGAGGCTACTACAATGAGCAGTTCTTC. Translating it yields CASSVGPARGYYNEQFF.

This clonotype has more than one count but fewer than ten. The chain couples TRBV7-2 to TRBJ2-3; D not resolved. V was clipped by 5 bases and J by 1 base, with 16 bases between them. The CDR3 runs to 16 residues. From germline, CDR1 is SGHTA and CDR2 FQGNSA. CDR3 in amino acids: CASSRLNPPGTDTQYF. In DNA, the CDR3 is TGTGCCAGCAGCCGTCTGAATCCCCCGGGCACAGATACGCAGTATTTT.

The chain employs TRBV29-1 and TRBJ2-3; the D gene is possibly TRBD2 (6 bases). The germline V gene encodes CDR1 SQVTM and CDR2 ANQGSEA. The V and J ends lost 4 bases and 0 bases respectively, with 20 bases between them. This CDR3 spans 17 amino acids. In nucleotides, the CDR3 is TGCAGCGTTGGTTTAGTAGCGGCAACCCCTAGCACAGATACGCAGTATTTT. Residues: CSVGLVAATPSTDTQYF.

This clonotype occurred many times. The V gene is TRBV7-6, the J gene TRBJ2-5; 10 bases match TRBD1. The V segment lost 0 bases and the J segment 3 bases; nucleotides outside the gene matches: 1. The CDR3 is 15 residues long. Germline V gives CDR1 SGHVS, CDR2 FNYEAQ. This CDR3 reads CASSLAGTGEETQYF. The CDR3 DNA reads as TGTGCCAGCAGCTTAGCCGGGACAGGGGAAGAGACCCAGTACTTC.

V usage is TRBV24-1 and J usage is TRBJ2-3; a possible D gene is TRBD1 (5 bases). This CDR3 spans 14 amino acids. V was cut by 2 bases and J by 4 bases, with 9 bases left in between. CDR1 and CDR2 from the germline V gene are KGHDR and SFDVKD. CDR3 protein: CATSDSGRADTQYF. CDR3 nucleotide sequence: TGTGCCACCAGTGATTCGGGCAGGGCAGATACGCAGTATTTT.

The V call is TRBV12-3 or TRBV12-4, the J call TRBJ2-4; 14 bases are shared with TRBD2. The CDR3 has 15 residues. V trimming: 10 bases; J trimming: 9 bases; junction bases outside the gene matches: 11. The CDR3 nucleotides are TGTGCCACCAGACTAGCGGGAGGGGGGGTGGGCATTCAGTACTTC. Encoded protein: CATRLAGGGVGIQYF.

This sequence joins TRBV7-2 and TRBJ2-1, with 11 positions matching TRBD1. Unmatched junction bases numbered 6, after V lost 3 bases and J lost 8 bases. Per the germline V gene, CDR1 is SGHTA and CDR2 is FQGNSA. CDR3 length: 15 amino acids. This CDR3 is CASSFVPGQGDEQFF. The CDR3 DNA is TGTGCCAGCAGCTTCGTCCCGGGACAGGGGGATGAGCAGTTCTTC.

The chain is built from TRBV6-5 and TRBJ2-5, with 8 positions matching TRBD1. Per germline, CDR1 MNHEY and CDR2 SVGAGI. This CDR3 has 14 amino acids. With 6 bases clipped from V and 4 bases from J, the junction kept 7 bases outside the gene matches. The CDR3 nucleotides are TGTGCCAGCAGCGGGACAGGAATTCGAGAGACCCAGTACTTC. Translation: CASSGTGIRETQYF.

The chain carries TRBV20-1 and TRBJ2-5; 8 bases agree with TRBD2. V lost 0 bases and J lost 1; bases outside the gene matches: 10. The CDR3 has 17 amino acids. Per the germline V gene, CDR1 is DFQATT and CDR2 is SNEGSKA (reference sequence). Here the CDR3 reads CSARDGRERGLQETQYF. CDR3 bases: TGCAGTGCTAGAGATGGGAGGGAGCGGGGGCTCCAAGAGACCCAGTACTTC.

This clonotype was seen only a few times. The chain links TRBV15 to TRBJ1-1, with no clear D. The CDR3 is 13 amino acids. Germline V gene lookup returns CDR1 LNHNV and CDR2 YYDKDF (reference sequence). The V and J ends lost 4 bases and 8 bases respectively, with 14 bases between them. CDR3 region: CATSIQFSTEAFF. DNA of the CDR3: TGTGCCACCAGCATTCAGTTTTCTACCGAAGCTTTCTTT.

The chain combines TRBV7-6 with TRBJ1-6, with unresolved D. The CDR3 is 15 residues long. The ends were cut back, 1 base at V and 6 bases at J, with 10 bases in the middle. CDR1 is SGHVS and CDR2 is FNYEAQ in the germline V gene. Here the CDR3 reads CASSLGGRINSPLHF. For the CDR3, the DNA is TGTGCCAGCAGCTTAGGTGGGCGGATTAATTCACCCCTCCACTTT.

The V call is TRBV7-2, the J call TRBJ1-6; 7 bases align to TRBD1. The J segment lost 14 bases and the V segment lost 8 bases, leaving 21 bases of the junction unmatched. This CDR3 comprises 16 residues. Per the germline V gene, CDR1 is SGHTA and CDR2 is FQGNSA. This CDR3 is CASGNGDSYSPLALHF. In DNA, the CDR3 is TGTGCCAGCGGAAACGGGGACAGCTATTCACCCCTCGCCCTCCACTTT.

This CDR3 is CASRGRIHEQYF. CDR3 DNA: TGTGCCAGCAGGGGCAGGATCCACGAGCAGTACTTC. J is TRBJ2-7 and V is TRBV12-3 or TRBV12-4; D is unclear. V lost 6 bases and J 5 bases, leaving 11 bases between the germline ends. This CDR3 comprises 12 residues.

This clonotype was recorded only once. The chain employs TRBV27 and TRBJ2-1; 10 bases match TRBD2. The CDR3 contains 15 residues. Germline V gene sequence: CDR1 MNHEY, CDR2 SMNVEV (reference sequence). With 7 bases clipped from V and 2 bases from J, the junction kept 5 bases outside the gene matches. The CDR3 sequence is CASTPSGGAYNEQFF. The CDR3 nucleotides are TGTGCCAGCACCCCAAGCGGGGGGGCCTACAATGAGCAGTTCTTC.

V is TRBV6-2 or TRBV6-3 and J is TRBJ2-7; D is ambiguous. V was trimmed by 5 bases and J by 6 bases, leaving 11 bases between them. CDR1 is MNHEY, CDR2 SVGEGT, per germline. The CDR3 is 12 amino acids. CDR3 region: CASSKETREQYF. CDR3 nucleotide sequence: TGTGCCAGCAGTAAAGAAACACGCGAGCAGTACTTC.

This clonotype showed up just a few times. The chain has TRBV28 and TRBJ2-3; TRBD1 might be the D (5 bases). V dropped 3 bases and J dropped 5 bases, with 12 bases sitting between them. CDR3 length equals 14 residues. CDR1 MDHEN and CDR2 SYDVKM come from the germline V gene. This chain's CDR3 is CASSFPQGKDTQYF. CDR3 nucleotides: TGTGCCAGCAGTTTCCCCCAGGGTAAAGATACGCAGTATTTT.

The chain is built from TRBV7-9 and TRBJ2-1; 14 nucleotides align to TRBD2. The germline CDR1 and CDR2 sequences are SEHNR and FQNEAQ (reference sequence). Germline trimming cut 4 bases from V and 4 bases from J; bases unmatched to any gene: 9. This CDR3 contains 18 residues. In DNA form, the CDR3 reads TGTGCCAGCAGCTCCCCGACTAGCGGGGGGGCCATATACAATGAGCAGTTCTTC. It yields the protein CASSSPTSGGAIYNEQFF.

This clonotype was picked up a small number of times. The chain recombines TRBV7-2 with TRBJ2-1; D is possibly TRBD2 (7 bases). Germline assignment: CDR1 SGHTA and CDR2 FQGNSA. Deletions cut 4 bases from V and 4 bases from J, with 17 bases between. The CDR3 has 16 amino acids. In DNA, the CDR3 is TGTGCCAGCAGCTCAAGGGGGACTACACCATACAATGAGCAGTTCTTC. It encodes CASSSRGTTPYNEQFF.

The rearrangement joins TRBV3-1 to TRBJ2-3; 8 nucleotides align to TRBD2. The CDR3 is made up of 15 amino acids. Looked up from germline, CDR1 is LGHDT and CDR2 is YNNKEL (reference sequence). V shed 3 bases, J shed 2 bases, and the junction held 4 bases outside the gene matches. CDR3 coding DNA: TGTGCCAGCAGCCAGACTAGCGCCCCCACAGATACGCAGTATTTT. Translated, it gives CASSQTSAPTDTQYF.

The rearrangement joins TRBV3-1 to TRBJ2-1, with D hard to call. Germline V gene sequence: CDR1 LGHDT, CDR2 YNNKEL (reference sequence). Trimming pared 1 base from V and 11 bases from J, leaving 9 bases between. The CDR3 is made up of 12 amino acids. CDR3 residues: CASSQGLNKQFF. DNA of the CDR3: TGTGCCAGCAGCCAAGGGCTGAATAAGCAGTTCTTC.

V gene TRBV4-2 combines with J gene TRBJ2-7; TRBD1 matches at 7 bases. V was pared by 4 bases and J by 2 bases, with 11 bases of the junction left unmatched. The CDR3 contains 16 residues. From germline, CDR1 is LGHNA and CDR2 YNFKEQ. CDR3 amino acids: CASSRVSGTDAYEQYF. The CDR3 DNA reads TGTGCCAGCAGCCGCGTCTCCGGGACAGACGCCTACGAGCAGTACTTC.

The chain carries TRBV10-3 and TRBJ1-4; TRBD1 might be the D (6 bases). V was pared by 6 bases and J by 4 bases, with 12 bases between. The CDR3 consists of 14 residues. The germline V gene has CDR1 ENHRY and CDR2 SYGVKD. The CDR3, as DNA: TGTGCCATCAGCCCCCGGGACAATAATGAAAAACTGTTTTTT. It is translated as CAISPRDNNEKLFF.

The gene calls are TRBV7-9 and TRBJ1-4; D unresolved. This CDR3 spans 13 amino acids. Between the trimmed V and J ends, which lost 5 bases and 7 bases, there was a span of 11 bases. The germline gives CDR1 SEHNR, CDR2 FQNEAQ (reference sequence). This chain's CDR3 is CASSPPMGEKLFF. The CDR3 DNA sequence: TGTGCCAGCAGCCCGCCTATGGGTGAAAAACTGTTTTTT.